These T cell receptor beta chains were read from a single sample in a study of cytomegalovirus exposure and HLA in healthy donors. This table comes from immunoSEQ multiplex PCR, and its TCRdb copy is limited to in-frame clones, with some not included. The repertoire includes fewer than 150,000 clones, around 83% of them detected once, and 6% to 8% sits in the top ten. The sample was PBMCs. These receptors originate from a woman aged 30 to 39 in good health and CMV-seropositive. CDR3s include the opening cysteine and the closing phenylalanine or tryptophan. The D gene is left open where the match is weak. Rows give clone size only sometimes, using once, few, many, or a class for an expanded clone.

d_call,v_call,j_call,clone_size,cdr3_nt,cdr3_aa
-,TRBV6-5,TRBJ1-6,-,TGTGCCAGCAGTCCCCGCGGGGGCAATAATTCACCCCTCCACTTT,CASSPRGGNNSPLHF
TRBD1,TRBV28,TRBJ2-5,-,TGTGCCAGCAGTTCGGGACAGCGCCAAGAGACCCAGTACTTC,CASSSGQRQETQYF
-,TRBV7-7,TRBJ2-3,-,TGTGCTAGCAGCTTTGCAGTCACAGATACGCAGTATTTT,CASSFAVTDTQYF
-,TRBV5-1,TRBJ2-2,-,TGCGCCAGCAGCTTGCAAGGGGATAAGGGCACCGGGGAGCTGTTTTTT,CASSLQGDKGTGELFF
-,TRBV9,TRBJ1-4,-,TGTGCCAGCAGCGTGACAGATGATAACGAAAAACTGTTTTTT,CASSVTDDNEKLFF
TRBD1,TRBV27,TRBJ1-1,-,TGTGCCAGCCGGGACAGGGTGAACACTGAAGCTTTCTTT,CASRDRVNTEAFF
-,TRBV28,TRBJ2-7,-,TGTGCCAGCAGTGCCCCGGAGAGGTACGAGCAGTACTTC,CASSAPERYEQYF
-,TRBV28,TRBJ2-7,-,TGTGCCAGCAGTTTAGGGGCGGGGGCGAGGACCTACGAGCAGTACTTC,CASSLGAGARTYEQYF
TRBD2,TRBV6-4,TRBJ2-2,-,TGTGCCAGCAGTGGGACTAGCGGGAACACCGGGGAGCTGTTTTTT,CASSGTSGNTGELFF
-,TRBV6-6,TRBJ2-4,-,TGTGCCAGCAACGGGGGGCTGGACATTCAGTACTTC,CASNGGLDIQYF
TRBD2,TRBV27,TRBJ2-1,-,TGTGCCAGCAGTTTCCAGCGGGAGGGCCTAGACAATGAGCAGTTCTTC,CASSFQREGLDNEQFF
-,TRBV2,TRBJ1-4,-,TGTGCCAGCAGTGAATGGACAGAGGAAAAACTGTTTTTT,CASSEWTEEKLFF
TRBD1,TRBV18,TRBJ1-5,once,TGTGCCAGCTCACCGCTTAGGACAGGGAACAATCAGCCCCAGCATTTT,CASSPLRTGNNQPQHF
TRBD1,TRBV2,TRBJ1-2,-,TGTGCCACCCTCTCTGGTGACAGGGCCTATGGCTACACCTTC,CATLSGDRAYGYTF
-,TRBV5-6,TRBJ1-4,-,TGTGCCAGCAGCTTGGCCGGGGGAACTAATGAAAAACTGTTTTTT,CASSLAGGTNEKLFF
TRBD1,TRBV30,TRBJ1-2,-,TGTGCCTGGAGCGCCTTCGGGACAGCCTATGGCTACACCTTC,CAWSAFGTAYGYTF
TRBD1,TRBV11-2,TRBJ1-3,-,TGTGCCAGCAGCTTACTACCGGGACAGGTAGTTTTT,CASSLLPGQVVF
TRBD2,TRBV29-1,TRBJ2-7,-,TGCAGCGTTCTGGGACTAGCGGGAGGATACGAGCAGTACTTC,CSVLGLAGGYEQYF
TRBD2,TRBV7-4,TRBJ2-5,few,TGTGCCAGCAGCTCGGGACTAGCCGCAGAACAAGAGACCCAGTACTTC,CASSSGLAAEQETQYF
-,TRBV2,TRBJ2-1,-,TGTGCCACCGAGACTATGAGCTCCTACAATGAGCAGTTCTTC,CATETMSSYNEQFF
-,TRBV27,TRBJ2-7,once,TGTGCCAGCAGTTTACACGCAGGGCCGGCCTACGAGCAGTACTTC,CASSLHAGPAYEQYF
-,TRBV5-4,TRBJ2-2,-,TGTGCCAGCAGTCCAAGGGGGGGGATCACCGGGGAGCTGTTTTTT,CASSPRGGITGELFF
TRBD1,TRBV28,TRBJ2-7,-,TGTGCCAGCAGTTTGTGGATAGGGCAGGGGGCCTACGAGCAGTACTTC,CASSLWIGQGAYEQYF
TRBD1,TRBV7-9,TRBJ2-7,-,TGTGCCAGCAGCCCGGGACAGGTGAGCTACGAGCAGTACTTC,CASSPGQVSYEQYF
TRBD2,TRBV28,TRBJ2-7,-,TGTGCCAGCAGTTTATGGGTAGCGGGAGGTTCCTACGAGCAGTACTTC,CASSLWVAGGSYEQYF
-,TRBV29-1,TRBJ2-5,-,TGCAGCGTTGTAGCGGTCCTTAGGAAGACCCAGTACTTC,CSVVAVLRKTQYF
-,TRBV9,TRBJ1-2,-,TGTGCCAGCAGCCCGACTCAGAACTATGGCTACACCTTC,CASSPTQNYGYTF